Below, one T cell receptor beta chain is given with its context. The data belong to a study of shared clonotypes between healthy human individuals. Across the whole study: Per donor, three plates held CD4 naive cells, three held CD4 memory, two held CD8 naive and one held CD8 memory.

The ends lost 4 bases at V and 1 base at J; junction bases unmatched: 10. CDR1 and CDR2 (germline): SGHRS, YFSETQ. The CDR3 runs to 16 residues. The authors split each subset's genomic DNA evenly across several immunoSEQ plates. This table comes from immunoSEQ multiplex PCR, and its TCRdb copy is limited to in-frame clones, with some not included. This sample has about 2.4 million clones, with 93% found just once. This TCR was sampled from a man younger than 35 in good health. Some clones in this sample may be carry-over from other donors' samples. Sequencing was performed on naive CD4+ T cells from PBMCs. Subset defined: CD45RA+ positively selected. The chain uses TRBV5-1 and TRBJ1-1; TRBD1 matches 7 bases. The CDR3 sequence is CASSRTGVGGNTEAFF. DNA for the CDR3: TGCGCCAGCAGCCGTACAGGGGTCGGAGGGAACACTGAAGCTTTCTTT.